This T cell receptor (beta chain) was captured in a study of CD8 T cells in ankylosing spondylitis. Whole-study results and caveats: A TCR beta motif made of fewer than ten highly homologous variants seemed typical of ankylosing spondylitis blood. Peripheral blood samples showed relatively rare disease-linked clones, and these clones were CD8+. Earlier studies detected some motif variants in reactive arthritis synovial fluid and blood.

CDR1 and CDR2 from the germline V gene are GTSNPN and SVGIG (reference sequence). V lost 2 bases and J lost 14, with 13 bases in between. The CDR3 spans 11 residues. This clonotype was counted a few times. Its matching antigen is unknown. TCRdb re-derived calls from the 5' RACE reads in MiXCR, one entry per CDR3 protein. The data hold 200,000 to 250,000 distinct CDR3 sequences, with about 18% observed a single time. This clonotype originated in a male donor with ankylosing spondylitis. V gene TRBV30 combines with J gene TRBJ2-1; D gene ambiguous. Source material: blood, either unsorted or a sorted T cell fraction (not recorded which). For the CDR3, the DNA is TGTGCCTGGAGTTTACTATCGGAAAAGTTCTTC. Translated: CAWSLLSEKFF.